Sequencing of this TCR beta chain was carried out in a study of identifying expanded T cells in peripheral blood. Points on this clone: The antigen is undetermined.

During the collection period, no donor immune events like infections were recorded. General study results and limits: Approximately two-week clone count variance significantly increased as total template count grew. Differentially abundant clones: around 1.2 between replicates, around 17 at two to three weeks, over 18 at four.

This CDR3 region has 15 residues. Germline lookup yields CDR1 SEHNR and CDR2 FQNEAQ (reference sequence). The V and J ends lost 3 bases and 2 bases, in that order; junction bases with no gene match: 5. TCRdb keeps only in-frame clones here, not all; method: immunoSEQ multiplex PCR. The table records nearly 60,000 clones, approximately 90% of them present only once. The sequencing sample was made of blood. The clonotype was recovered from a person aged 18 to 70 in good health. The chain couples TRBV7-9 to TRBJ2-3; 7 positions agree with TRBD2. CDR3 DNA sequence: TGTGCCAGCAGCTTGGGGCTAGCGGACACAGATACGCAGTATTTT. Translating gives CASSLGLADTDTQYF.